Listed below are T cell receptor beta chains from one sample, sequenced in a study of CD8+ T cells in alopecia areata. Here immunoSEQ multiplex PCR was the method, and the copy in TCRdb shows in-frame clones only, minus some. The data show about 180,000 clones, roughly 63% seen once. The specimen comprised CD4+ T cells sorted from blood, sampled at week 56, from a patient treated with tofacitinib. These receptors all stem from a human donor with alopecia areata. Both conserved end residues are part of each CDR3. The D gene is left open where the match is weak. A row's size may be missing; if present it is once, few, many or a size class.

NA,NA,TRBV2,TRBJ1-5,TGTGCCAGCAGAGGTGGGACTAGCAATCAGCCCCAGCATTTT,CASRGGTSNQPQHF
NA,few,TRBV29-1,TRBJ1-1,TGCAGCGCCACCGGGGGACGAGGAACTGAAGCTTTCTTT,CSATGGRGTEAFF
NA,NA,TRBV6-5,TRBJ1-5,TGTGCCAGCAGTTACTCTCGGATGACTAGCAATCAGCCCCAGCATTTT,CASSYSRMTSNQPQHF
TRBD2,NA,TRBV2,TRBJ2-3,TGTGCCAGCAGTGACACTAGCGGGGTCACAGATACGCAGTATTTT,CASSDTSGVTDTQYF
TRBD1,NA,TRBV29-1,TRBJ2-1,TGCAGCGCCGACCAACCGGGACAGGGGGCAAATGAGCAGTTCTTC,CSADQPGQGANEQFF
NA,few,TRBV2,TRBJ1-2,TGTGCCAGCAGATACAGGGAGACAGAGGGCTACACCTTC,CASRYRETEGYTF
TRBD2,NA,TRBV30,TRBJ2-6,TGTGCCTGGAGCGGGGACTACGGGGCTGGGGCCAACGTCCTGACTTTC,CAWSGDYGAGANVLTF
NA,NA,TRBV5-1,TRBJ2-7,TGCGCCAGCAGCTTGGCCGGCAACGGAGTCTACGAGCAGTACTTC,CASSLAGNGVYEQYF
NA,NA,TRBV6-1,TRBJ2-7,TGTGCCAGCAGTGAAACTGGGGGGCGCTACGAGCAGTACTTC,CASSETGGRYEQYF
TRBD1,NA,TRBV6-5,TRBJ1-5,TGTGCCAGCAGTAACCGACAGGGGCCCCAGCATTTT,CASSNRQGPQHF
NA,NA,TRBV14,TRBJ2-3,TGTGCCAGCAGCTGGGCTAGCACAGATACGCAGTATTTT,CASSWASTDTQYF
TRBD1,NA,TRBV5-1,TRBJ1-5,TGCGCCAGCAGCTTGGGATCAGGGGGCGATCAGCCCCAGCATTTT,CASSLGSGGDQPQHF
TRBD1,NA,TRBV18,TRBJ2-7,TGTGCCAGCTCACACACCCGGGACAGGCCAGACTTC,CASSHTRDRPDF
NA,NA,TRBV27,TRBJ1-5,TGTGCCAGCAGTTTTGGCCAGGGGATCCAGCATTTT,CASSFGQGIQHF
TRBD1,NA,TRBV5-1,TRBJ2-7,TGCGCCAGCAGCTTGGGGGACAGAACCTACGAGCAGTACTTC,CASSLGDRTYEQYF
TRBD2,NA,TRBV7-8,TRBJ2-7,TGTGCCAGCTCTCCGGGGGGACCTTCCTACGAGCAGTACTTC,CASSPGGPSYEQYF
NA,few,TRBV30,TRBJ1-1,TGTGCCTGGAGGTTGGGGACTGTGGCTTTCTTT,CAWRLGTVAFF
TRBD1,few,TRBV11-1,TRBJ1-5,TGTGCCAGCAGCTACTACAGGGGGCAGCCCCAGCATTTT,CASSYYRGQPQHF
NA,NA,TRBV7-6,TRBJ2-1,TGTGCCAGCAGCCCTGTAGGGGTTTACAATGAGCAGTTCTTC,CASSPVGVYNEQFF
TRBD2,NA,TRBV29-1,TRBJ2-2,TGCAGCGTCCAGGCCAGCGGGGGGGCAGGCACCGGGGAGCTGTTTTTT,CSVQASGGAGTGELFF
TRBD1,few,TRBV30,TRBJ1-5,TGTGCCTGGAGTGTAGGGGGCTATCAGCCCCAGCATTTT,CAWSVGGYQPQHF
TRBD2,NA,TRBV7-2,TRBJ2-2,TGTGCCAGCAGCTTGAACGGGGGGTCGAACACCGGGGAGCTGTTTTTT,CASSLNGGSNTGELFF
NA,NA,TRBV15,TRBJ1-6,TGTGCCACCAGCAGAGATCCCAGGGGACGATCACCCCTCCACTTT,CATSRDPRGRSPLHF
NA,NA,TRBV4-2,TRBJ2-3,TGTGCCAGCAGCCAGAGGACATCGATTAGGGGGGATACGCGGTATTTT,CASSQRTSIRGDTRYF
TRBD1,NA,TRBV29-1,TRBJ1-2,TGCAGCGCTGCGCCCGGGACAGGGAACTATGGCTACACCTTC,CSAAPGTGNYGYTF
NA,few,TRBV18,TRBJ2-5,TGTGCCAGCTCACCACGCGAGGAGACCCAGTACTTC,CASSPREETQYF
NA,NA,TRBV15,TRBJ2-5,TGTGCCACCAGCCCAGGGGGGATCCAAGAGACCCAGTACTTC,CATSPGGIQETQYF
NA,NA,TRBV30,TRBJ2-2,TGTGCCTGGAATGACTACCCTACCGGGGACGGGGAGCTGTTTTTT,CAWNDYPTGDGELFF
NA,NA,TRBV7-9,TRBJ2-7,TGTGCCAGCACCCTGGGGGCGGTGGGATACGAGCAGTACTTC,CASTLGAVGYEQYF
TRBD1,NA,TRBV15,TRBJ1-4,TGTGCCACCAGCAGAGATCAGGGGGAGAATGAAAAACTGTTTTTT,CATSRDQGENEKLFF
NA,NA,TRBV6-6,TRBJ1-6,TGTGCCAGCAGTACGGGATCGGGGTCCCTCCACTTT,CASSTGSGSLHF
NA,NA,TRBV5-1,TRBJ1-1,TGCGCCAGCAGCTTGCCAGGGTTGAACACTGAAGCTTTCTTT,CASSLPGLNTEAFF